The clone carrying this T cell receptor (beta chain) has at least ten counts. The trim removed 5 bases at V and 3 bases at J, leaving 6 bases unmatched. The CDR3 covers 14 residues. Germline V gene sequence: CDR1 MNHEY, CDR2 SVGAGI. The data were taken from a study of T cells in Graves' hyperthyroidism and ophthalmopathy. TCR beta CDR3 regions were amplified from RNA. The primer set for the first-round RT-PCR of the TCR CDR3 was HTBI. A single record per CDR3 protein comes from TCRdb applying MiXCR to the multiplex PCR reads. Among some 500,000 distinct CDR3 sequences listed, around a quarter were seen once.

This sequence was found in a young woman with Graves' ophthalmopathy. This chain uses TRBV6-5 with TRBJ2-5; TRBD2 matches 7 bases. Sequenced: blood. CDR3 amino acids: CASSLSAGEETQYF. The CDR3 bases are TGTGCCAGCAGTCTATCGGCGGGGGAAGAGACCCAGTACTTC.